This T cell receptor beta chain was recovered during a study of blood T cells in healthy people across ages. A second PCR, run for about 6 to 11 cycles, used a sample-barcoded 5' primer plus a J-beta primer mix. Each CDR3 protein is one row after TCRdb ran MiXCR on the 5' RACE reads. Altogether some 1.7 million distinct CDR3 sequences are present, 28% being singletons, with the ten largest covering 7.7%. Trimming took 4 bases from V and 0 from J; bases not matched to a gene: 8. Looked up from germline, CDR1 is SGHTS and CDR2 is YDEGEE. This CDR3 spans 17 amino acids. The source of this sequence is a woman aged 25 to 39 in good health. Material for sequencing was blood. The V gene is TRBV5-8, the J gene TRBJ2-1; 9 bases fit TRBD2. CDR3 residues: CASSGYLSGSSYNEQFF. The CDR3 bases are TGTGCCAGCAGCGGATACCTTAGCGGGAGCTCCTACAATGAGCAGTTCTTC.